The 15 T cell receptor beta chains in this list originate from one sample, sequenced in a study of cytomegalovirus exposure and HLA in healthy donors. The PCR employed 60 Vbeta primers together with 13 Jbeta primers. Generated by immunoSEQ multiplex PCR, the TCRdb table keeps only in-frame clones and is missing some. The sample comprises approximately 100,000 clones, approximately 80% of which are singletons, and roughly 2.5% rests with the top ten. Sequenced: PBMCs. The receptor source for this set is a female donor in good health and CMV-seronegative.

V and J are TRBV5-1 and TRBJ2-1; tentative D call: TRBD2 (7 bases). CDR1 and CDR2 (germline): SGHRS, YFSETQ. The CDR3 spans 16 residues. Trimming removed 2 bases from V and 2 bases from J, with 14 bases in between. The CDR3 DNA follows: TGCGCCAGCAGCTTCTCGGCGGGGGCCCCCTACAATGAGCAGTTCTTC. Its translation: CASSFSAGAPYNEQFF.

This chain links TRBV5-5 with TRBJ1-6; 7 bases fit TRBD1. The CDR3 consists of 14 residues. Germline V gene sequence: CDR1 SGHKS, CDR2 YYEKEE (reference sequence). V was clipped by 4 bases and J by 9 bases; unmatched bases: 7. The CDR3 spells CASSQTGYGSPLHF. CDR3 DNA: TGTGCCAGCAGCCAGACAGGGTATGGTTCACCCCTCCACTTT.

This clone was counted a few times. This rearrangement joins TRBV6-5 to TRBJ1-3; a possible D gene is TRBD1 (6 bases). The germline CDR1 and CDR2 sequences are MNHEY and SVGAGI. The germline V and J ends were trimmed by 10 bases and 7 bases, with 11 bases remaining between them. This CDR3 has 11 residues. The CDR3 DNA sequence: TGTGCCACCCGGGACATCAACACCATATATTTT. Residues: CATRDINTIYF.

The chain employs TRBV6-1 and TRBJ2-7; TRBD1 might be the D (6 bases). There are 13 residues in the CDR3. V was shortened by 6 bases and J by 3 bases, with 12 bases between the two germline ends. Germline V lookup: CDR1 MNHNS, CDR2 SASEGT. This CDR3 reads CASRPGERYEQYF. CDR3 bases: TGTGCCAGCAGGCCAGGGGAACGCTACGAGCAGTACTTC.

The chain joins TRBV30 to TRBJ1-2, with TRBD1 as a possible D gene (5 bases). The V and J ends lost 4 bases and 0 bases respectively, with 6 bases between them. Germline assignment: CDR1 GTSNPN and CDR2 SVGIG (reference sequence). CDR3 size: 12 residues. CDR3 DNA: TGTGCCTGGACAGGGACTAACTATGGCTACACCTTC. This encodes CAWTGTNYGYTF.

V gene TRBV27 combines with J gene TRBJ1-6; tentatively, D is TRBD1 (5 bases). V lost 3 bases and J lost 0, with 12 bases in between. The CDR3 loop spans 17 amino acids. Germline CDR1 and CDR2: MNHEY and SMNVEV (reference sequence). The CDR3 region is CASSLGGVSSYNSPLHF. The DNA of the CDR3 is TGTGCCAGCAGTTTGGGGGGGGTTAGCTCCTATAATTCACCCCTCCACTTT.

Here the CDR3 DNA reads TGTGCCAGTGGAGGGGCGTTTATGGACAATGAGCAGTTCTTC. It specifies CASGGAFMDNEQFF. The chain carries TRBV19 and TRBJ2-1, with a tentative D call TRBD2 (6 bases). V shed 8 bases and J shed 5 bases, with 16 bases lying between them. The CDR3 has 14 residues. CDR1 is LNHDA and CDR2 is SQIVND in the germline V gene (reference sequence).

The chain joins TRBV18 to TRBJ1-3; D is ambiguous. The V gene lost 6 bases and the J gene lost 0 bases, with 21 bases spanning the gap. The germline V gene encodes CDR1 KGHSH and CDR2 LQKENI. CDR3 length: 18 amino acids. CDR3 sequence (DNA): TGTGCCAGCTCGCACAATACCGAGAGGAAACCCTCTGGAAACACCATATATTTT. It is translated as CASSHNTERKPSGNTIYF.

The genes are TRBV9 and TRBJ2-4; the match to TRBD2 covers 7 bases. The V gene end was trimmed by 0 bases and the J gene end by 6 bases; junction bases not matched to a gene: 0. This CDR3 is 13 amino acids long. Germline values: CDR1 SGDLS, CDR2 YYNGEE. The DNA for the CDR3 is TGTGCCAGCAGCGTAGGGGGGGGAAACATTCAGTACTTC. This codes for CASSVGGGNIQYF.

The rearrangement joins TRBV11-2 to TRBJ2-3, with D possibly matching TRBD2 (5 bases). The CDR3 is made up of 13 amino acids. Germline CDR1 reads SGHAT; CDR2 reads FQNNGV. V lost 7 bases and J 4 bases, leaving 12 bases between the germline ends. The CDR3 sequence: CASTKSGADTQYF. Here the CDR3 DNA reads TGTGCCAGCACGAAATCCGGGGCAGATACGCAGTATTTT.

The chain recombines TRBV7-8 with TRBJ1-2, with a tentative D call TRBD1 (5 bases). The CDR3 runs to 14 residues. The V end was cut by 5 bases, the J end by 2 bases, with 12 bases between. Looked up from germline, CDR1 is SGHVS and CDR2 is FQNEAQ. In DNA form, the CDR3 reads TGTGCCAGCAGCAAACGACAGAAGAACTATGGCTACACCTTC. Its protein is CASSKRQKNYGYTF.

V usage is TRBV7-9 and J usage is TRBJ1-5; D call uncertain. The germline CDR1 and CDR2 sequences are SEHNR and FQNEAQ (reference sequence). CDR3 length: 13 amino acids. Between the trimmed V and J ends, which lost 5 bases and 5 bases, there was a span of 10 bases. CDR3 DNA: TGTGCCAGCAGCCCGCACACCGATCAGCCCCAGCATTTT. Its protein is CASSPHTDQPQHF.

This chain joins TRBV5-4 and TRBJ1-1, with D possibly TRBD1 on 5 matching bases. CDR1 and CDR2 (germline): SGHNT, YYREEE (reference sequence). There are 12 residues in the CDR3. V was pared by 7 bases and J by 1 base, with 8 bases between. This chain's CDR3 is CASLGGNTEAFF. CDR3 nucleotides: TGTGCCAGCTTGGGGGGGAACACTGAAGCTTTCTTT.

The V gene is TRBV10-3, the J gene TRBJ2-3; D may be TRBD2 (6 bases). Per the germline V gene, CDR1 is ENHRY and CDR2 is SYGVKD. The CDR3 runs 14 residues. The V and J ends lost 7 bases and 6 bases respectively, with 17 bases between them. CDR3 region: CAIIAGDSGDTQYF. CDR3 DNA: TGTGCCATCATCGCCGGGGACTCTGGGGATACGCAGTATTTT.

V and J are TRBV15 and TRBJ1-1; TRBD1 is a possible D gene (6 bases). V was trimmed by 0 bases and J by 3 bases, leaving 8 bases between them. The CDR3 extends over 14 amino acids. CDR1 is LNHNV and CDR2 is YYDKDF in the germline V gene (reference sequence). CDR3 loop: CATSRDWGHTEAFF. For the CDR3, the DNA is TGTGCCACCAGCAGAGATTGGGGGCACACTGAAGCTTTCTTT.